This is a list of T cell receptor beta chains from one sample in a study of blood T cell repertoires in COVID-19. Sequencing was performed with immunoSEQ multiplex PCR; in TCRdb, only in-frame clones are kept and a portion is missing. The top ten hold 1.5% to 2% of the sample, which has approximately 100,000 clones, about 85% seen once. Sequences were obtained from peripheral blood. The receptors come from a woman between 65 and 79 years old with active or convalescent COVID-19. The CDR3 runs from the conserved cysteine through the conserved F or W. The order of the fields is D gene, V gene, J gene, clone size, CDR3 length, CDR3 protein, CDR3 DNA. The D gene is left open where the match is weak. For some rows the clone size is stated as once, few or many, or as a class when expanded; others skip it.

D gene: TRBD1
V gene: TRBV7-2
J gene: TRBJ1-5
clone size: .
CDR3 length: 16
CDR3 protein: CASSSRDRGLGQPQHF
CDR3 DNA: TGTGCCAGCAGCTCCCGGGACAGGGGTTTGGGTCAGCCCCAGCATTTT

D gene: .
V gene: TRBV7-2
J gene: TRBJ1-5
clone size: .
CDR3 length: 13
CDR3 protein: CASSLDSGQPQHF
CDR3 DNA: TGTGCCAGCAGCTTAGATAGTGGTCAGCCCCAGCATTTT

D gene: .
V gene: TRBV4-1
J gene: TRBJ1-1
clone size: once
CDR3 length: 14
CDR3 protein: CASSQDPQDTEAFF
CDR3 DNA: TGCGCCAGCAGCCAAGATCCCCAGGACACTGAAGCTTTCTTT

D gene: .
V gene: TRBV25-1
J gene: TRBJ1-1
clone size: .
CDR3 length: 16
CDR3 protein: CASSEHFGTGSAEAFF
CDR3 DNA: TGTGCCAGCAGTGAACACTTCGGAACAGGGAGCGCTGAAGCTTTCTTT

D gene: .
V gene: TRBV5-1
J gene: TRBJ1-1
clone size: few
CDR3 length: 12
CDR3 protein: CASSLAGLEAFF
CDR3 DNA: TGCGCCAGCAGCTTGGCGGGTCTGGAAGCTTTCTTT

D gene: .
V gene: TRBV5-8
J gene: TRBJ1-5
clone size: .
CDR3 length: 16
CDR3 protein: CASSLAAGGGVVPQHF
CDR3 DNA: TGTGCCAGCAGCTTGGCGGCAGGAGGGGGGGTTGTGCCCCAGCATTTT

D gene: TRBD1
V gene: TRBV4-2
J gene: TRBJ1-1
clone size: .
CDR3 length: 16
CDR3 protein: CASSQVGQTGRTEAFF
CDR3 DNA: TGTGCCAGCAGCCAAGTGGGCCAGACAGGGCGCACTGAAGCTTTCTTT

D gene: TRBD1
V gene: TRBV6-2/TRBV6-3
J gene: TRBJ2-7
clone size: .
CDR3 length: 15
CDR3 protein: CASSYGTGLTYEQYF
CDR3 DNA: TGTGCCAGCAGTTATGGGACAGGGCTAACCTACGAGCAGTACTTC

D gene: .
V gene: TRBV9
J gene: TRBJ2-1
clone size: .
CDR3 length: 13
CDR3 protein: CASSSGIYNEQFF
CDR3 DNA: TGTGCCAGCAGTAGCGGAATCTACAATGAGCAGTTCTTC

D gene: TRBD1
V gene: TRBV5-6
J gene: TRBJ2-1
clone size: .
CDR3 length: 13
CDR3 protein: CASIRDRVSEQFF
CDR3 DNA: TGTGCCAGCATCCGGGACAGGGTCAGTGAGCAGTTCTTC

D gene: TRBD1
V gene: TRBV15
J gene: TRBJ1-1
clone size: .
CDR3 length: 14
CDR3 protein: CATSRGQLNTEAFF
CDR3 DNA: TGTGCCACCAGCAGGGGACAGTTGAACACTGAAGCTTTCTTT

D gene: .
V gene: TRBV28
J gene: TRBJ1-5
clone size: .
CDR3 length: 16
CDR3 protein: CASSLVWRNSNQPQHF
CDR3 DNA: TGTGCCAGCAGTTTAGTCTGGCGGAATAGCAATCAGCCCCAGCATTTT

D gene: .
V gene: TRBV10-3
J gene: TRBJ1-5
clone size: .
CDR3 length: 11
CDR3 protein: CATGENQPQHF
CDR3 DNA: TGTGCCACGGGAGAGAATCAGCCCCAGCATTTT

D gene: TRBD2
V gene: TRBV5-1
J gene: TRBJ2-3
clone size: .
CDR3 length: 15
CDR3 protein: CASSSSGGDTDTQYF
CDR3 DNA: TGCGCCAGCAGCAGTAGCGGGGGTGACACAGATACGCAGTATTTT

D gene: .
V gene: TRBV6-4
J gene: TRBJ1-1
clone size: .
CDR3 length: 13
CDR3 protein: CASSLTTGTEAFF
CDR3 DNA: TGTGCCAGCAGCTTAACGACAGGCACTGAAGCTTTCTTT

D gene: TRBD2
V gene: TRBV9
J gene: TRBJ2-5
clone size: .
CDR3 length: 18
CDR3 protein: CASSVDPSGSGRGETQYF
CDR3 DNA: TGTGCCAGCAGCGTAGATCCTAGCGGGAGTGGGCGGGGAGAGACCCAGTACTTC

D gene: TRBD1
V gene: TRBV10-1
J gene: TRBJ2-2
clone size: .
CDR3 length: 18
CDR3 protein: CASSEFGDRPRDTGELFF
CDR3 DNA: TGCGCCAGCAGTGAATTCGGGGACAGGCCGAGGGACACCGGGGAGCTGTTTTTT

D gene: .
V gene: TRBV28
J gene: TRBJ1-2
clone size: .
CDR3 length: 13
CDR3 protein: CASSFRDAYGYTF
CDR3 DNA: TGTGCCAGCAGTTTTCGGGATGCCTATGGCTACACCTTC

D gene: TRBD2
V gene: TRBV5-4
J gene: TRBJ2-4
clone size: .
CDR3 length: 15
CDR3 protein: CASSPKREGRNIQYF
CDR3 DNA: TGTGCCAGCAGCCCTAAGCGGGAGGGGCGGAACATTCAGTACTTC

D gene: TRBD1
V gene: TRBV27
J gene: TRBJ1-2
clone size: .
CDR3 length: 16
CDR3 protein: CASSPQGGPGIYGYTF
CDR3 DNA: TGTGCCAGCAGTCCCCAGGGGGGCCCCGGGATCTATGGCTACACCTTC

D gene: TRBD1
V gene: TRBV28
J gene: TRBJ1-5
clone size: .
CDR3 length: 16
CDR3 protein: CASTGGRGISNQPQHF
CDR3 DNA: TGTGCCAGCACTGGGGGCAGGGGGATAAGCAATCAGCCCCAGCATTTT

D gene: .
V gene: TRBV25-1
J gene: TRBJ2-1
clone size: .
CDR3 length: 11
CDR3 protein: CASLIHNEQFF
CDR3 DNA: TGTGCCAGCCTTATCCACAATGAGCAGTTCTTC

D gene: .
V gene: TRBV19
J gene: TRBJ1-4
clone size: .
CDR3 length: 12
CDR3 protein: CASRLGVEKLFF
CDR3 DNA: TGTGCCAGTAGATTGGGAGTTGAAAAACTGTTTTTT

D gene: TRBD2
V gene: TRBV4-3
J gene: TRBJ2-7
clone size: once
CDR3 length: 13
CDR3 protein: CASSPSGSYEQYF
CDR3 DNA: TGCGCCAGCAGCCCTAGCGGATCCTACGAGCAGTACTTC

D gene: .
V gene: TRBV19
J gene: TRBJ2-7
clone size: .
CDR3 length: 15
CDR3 protein: CASSIDRQVAYEQYF
CDR3 DNA: TGTGCCAGTAGTATAGATAGACAGGTAGCCTACGAGCAGTACTTC

D gene: .
V gene: TRBV6-2/TRBV6-3
J gene: TRBJ2-7
clone size: .
CDR3 length: 14
CDR3 protein: CASIPGGRTYEQYF
CDR3 DNA: TGTGCCAGCATCCCAGGCGGCAGAACCTACGAGCAGTACTTC

D gene: .
V gene: TRBV24-1
J gene: TRBJ2-3
clone size: .
CDR3 length: 14
CDR3 protein: CATSEGGRTDTQYF
CDR3 DNA: TGTGCCACCAGTGAGGGAGGTCGCACAGATACGCAGTATTTT

D gene: .
V gene: TRBV5-4
J gene: TRBJ2-3
clone size: few
CDR3 length: 15
CDR3 protein: CASSPGGTSTDTQYF
CDR3 DNA: TGTGCCAGCAGCCCAGGGGGGACGAGCACAGATACGCAGTATTTT

D gene: TRBD1
V gene: TRBV5-6
J gene: TRBJ1-5
clone size: .
CDR3 length: 13
CDR3 protein: CASSPGTAQPQHF
CDR3 DNA: TGTGCCAGCAGCCCTGGGACAGCTCAGCCCCAGCATTTT

D gene: TRBD2
V gene: TRBV27
J gene: TRBJ2-2
clone size: .
CDR3 length: 18
CDR3 protein: CASSRRASGGADGGELFF
CDR3 DNA: TGTGCCAGCAGTCGTCGGGCTAGCGGGGGGGCCGATGGCGGGGAGCTGTTTTTT

D gene: .
V gene: TRBV7-8
J gene: TRBJ1-5
clone size: .
CDR3 length: 17
CDR3 protein: CASSLVSAGAGVQPQHF
CDR3 DNA: TGTGCCAGCAGCTTAGTCTCGGCAGGGGCAGGAGTTCAGCCCCAGCATTTT

D gene: .
V gene: TRBV5-4
J gene: TRBJ1-2
clone size: once
CDR3 length: 15
CDR3 protein: CASSSPGGRGNGYTF
CDR3 DNA: TGTGCCAGCAGCTCCCCCGGGGGGCGAGGGAATGGCTACACCTTC

D gene: TRBD1
V gene: TRBV7-9
J gene: TRBJ2-5
clone size: .
CDR3 length: 13
CDR3 protein: CASSRDRGETQYF
CDR3 DNA: TGTGCCAGCAGTCGGGACAGGGGAGAGACCCAGTACTTC

D gene: .
V gene: TRBV25-1
J gene: TRBJ2-7
clone size: .
CDR3 length: 12
CDR3 protein: CASRTGSYEQYF
CDR3 DNA: TGTGCCAGCAGGACAGGATCCTACGAGCAGTACTTC

D gene: TRBD1
V gene: TRBV7-2
J gene: TRBJ2-7
clone size: .
CDR3 length: 15
CDR3 protein: CASSARQGAGYEQYF
CDR3 DNA: TGTGCCAGCAGCGCAAGACAGGGGGCGGGCTACGAGCAGTACTTC

D gene: .
V gene: TRBV11-2
J gene: TRBJ1-4
clone size: few
CDR3 length: 15
CDR3 protein: CASSPNQGNGEKLFF
CDR3 DNA: TGTGCCAGCAGCCCCAACCAGGGGAATGGTGAAAAACTGTTTTTT

D gene: TRBD1
V gene: TRBV3-1/TRBV3-2
J gene: TRBJ1-1
clone size: once
CDR3 length: 18
CDR3 protein: CASRSAAQGAQSYTEAFF
CDR3 DNA: TGTGCCAGCAGGTCAGCCGCACAGGGGGCGCAGTCCTACACTGAAGCTTTCTTT

D gene: .
V gene: TRBV5-6
J gene: TRBJ1-2
clone size: .
CDR3 length: 16
CDR3 protein: CASSLGGKGEGYGYTF
CDR3 DNA: TGTGCCAGCAGCTTGGGGGGAAAGGGCGAGGGTTATGGCTACACCTTC

D gene: .
V gene: TRBV11-3
J gene: TRBJ1-1
clone size: .
CDR3 length: 13
CDR3 protein: CASSRTGSAEAFF
CDR3 DNA: TGTGCCAGCAGCAGAACAGGGTCGGCTGAAGCTTTCTTT

D gene: TRBD2
V gene: TRBV2
J gene: TRBJ2-5
clone size: .
CDR3 length: 15
CDR3 protein: CASSIRVGGVETQYF
CDR3 DNA: TGTGCCAGCAGTATACGAGTTGGGGGGGTAGAGACCCAGTACTTC

D gene: TRBD1
V gene: TRBV4-3
J gene: TRBJ2-3
clone size: few
CDR3 length: 17
CDR3 protein: CASSPGRGDRNTDTQYF
CDR3 DNA: TGCGCCAGCAGCCCAGGACGCGGGGACAGGAACACAGATACGCAGTATTTT

D gene: TRBD2
V gene: TRBV5-3
J gene: TRBJ2-3
clone size: once
CDR3 length: 16
CDR3 protein: CARSLTGGRAPDTQYF
CDR3 DNA: TGTGCCAGAAGCTTGACCGGCGGGAGGGCCCCAGATACGCAGTATTTT

D gene: .
V gene: TRBV28
J gene: TRBJ1-6
clone size: few
CDR3 length: 13
CDR3 protein: CASSLLQDSPLHF
CDR3 DNA: TGTGCCAGCAGCCTACTACAGGATTCACCCCTCCACTTT

D gene: TRBD2
V gene: TRBV6-5
J gene: TRBJ2-7
clone size: .
CDR3 length: 14
CDR3 protein: CASSPGLVVGEQYF
CDR3 DNA: TGTGCCAGCAGTCCCGGACTAGTTGTGGGCGAGCAGTACTTC